This is a list of T cell receptor beta chains from one sample in a study of control samples from healthy donors and cancer patients. Sequencing used immunoSEQ multiplex PCR; TCRdb keeps in-frame clones, though not all of them. The data show around 110,000 clones, with around 89% seen just once and less than 1.5% held by the top ten. What was sequenced was PBMCs. All receptors come from a woman between 50 and 59 years old with colorectal cancer. The CDR3 runs from the conserved cysteine through the conserved F or W.

v_call cdr3_aa
TRBV7-9 CASSPRAVSGDLRRNEQFF
TRBV7-9 CASSTHYEQYF
TRBV10-3 CAISESSWDRDNEQFF
TRBV2 CASRTTSGGSLSSYNEQFF
TRBV28 CASSPLIYEQYF
TRBV2 CASSGGEGEKLFF
TRBV11-3 CASSLRLLQGLGQETQYF
TRBV7-9 CASSLLDTGELFF
TRBV27 CATGQHPYEQYF
TRBV5-1 CASSLLGGGNTEAFF
TRBV24-1 CATSDTRGGLETQYF
TRBV18 CASSPVEAAGNTIYF
TRBV10-3 CATKGQATNYGYTF
TRBV4-1 CASSQDDRVGSPLHF
TRBV2 CASSVAGAVDTQYF
TRBV18 CASSRTDRENTEAFF
TRBV5-1 CASRSRVEGETQYF
TRBV18 CASSRDRGPNYGYTF
TRBV7-9 CASRPPPRDRSWYEQYF
TRBV23-1 CASSQYKTGENYGYTF
TRBV30 CAGGGQLGGKNIQYF
TRBV11-2 CASSRGLWQDANYGYTF
TRBV9 CASSYRSTDTQYF
TRBV24-1 CATLERAGDRYEQYF
TRBV3-1/TRBV3-2 CASTPRYPGSEKLFF
TRBV4-2 CASSQALAGEGTQYF
TRBV5-1 CASSLVGTGQETQYF
TRBV4-2 CASSQLRLSREKLFF
TRBV19 CASSFGFSGNTIYF
TRBV2 CASTPFGGATYTIYF
TRBV19 CASRQTGRPEAFF
TRBV30 CAWNLDLGGNTEAFF
TRBV28 CATAGRFRTEAFF
TRBV7-8 CASSPQDSYNEQFF
TRBV5-1 CASSRAGRMGQDYEQYF
TRBV7-8 CASSLDRVDYEQYF
TRBV15 CATSRAWAQGMAGELFF
TRBV28 CASSLSAGEGGLYGYTF
TRBV19 CARGLRGQRRFNIQYF
TRBV10-1 CASSTGREAADTQYF
TRBV5-1 CASSLGTFNTQYF
TRBV5-1 CASSGGDNEQFF
TRBV5-5 CASSLGQMNEQFF
TRBV3-1/TRBV3-2 CASSQSSPTATNEKLFF